Below are 6 T cell receptor beta chains sequenced from a single sample in a study of blood T cells in healthy people across ages. For the second PCR, which ran for about 7 to 11 cycles, a sample-barcoded 5' primer and a J-beta primer mix were used. One entry per CDR3 protein, called by TCRdb with MiXCR from the 5' RACE reads. The sample records roughly 790,000 distinct CDR3 sequences, roughly 44% being singletons. The sample comprised blood. These receptors originate from a woman aged 55-70 years in good health.

The chain has TRBV7-9 and TRBJ1-2; no clear D gene. Trimming shortened V by 11 bases and J by 0 bases, and 25 bases separated the two germline ends. CDR3 size: 17 residues. CDR1 and CDR2 (germline): SEHNR, FQNEAQ (reference sequence). Here the CDR3 reads CAGIKPNPEFTNYGYTF. The CDR3 bases are TGTGCCGGCATCAAACCGAACCCGGAGTTTACTAACTATGGCTACACCTTC.

The V call is TRBV4-2, the J call TRBJ2-5, with TRBD1 matching 9 bases. Looked up from germline, CDR1 is LGHNA and CDR2 is YNFKEQ. The CDR3 has 15 residues. V lost 3 bases to trimming and J lost 5 bases; unmatched junction nucleotides: 7. This CDR3 reads CASSHATGGGETQYF. The CDR3 DNA reads as TGTGCCAGCAGCCATGCTACAGGGGGCGGGGAGACCCAGTACTTC.

For this clonotype: The junction does not match germline at one end; this may be a read error. The gene calls are TRBV15 and TRBJ2-4; 13 bases are shared with TRBD2. Germline V gene sequence: CDR1 LNHNV, CDR2 YYDKDF (reference sequence). The CDR3 extends over 23 amino acids. CDR3 bases: TGTGCCACCAGCAGAGGGGGGCGCGAGGGACTAGCGGGGCTCATCCGAGCCAAAGACATTCAGTACTTC. It codes for CATSRGGREGLAGLIRAKDIQYF. Full variable domain (remainder filled in from reference TRBV15 and TRBJ2-4): DAMVIQNPRYQVTQFGKPVTLSCSQTLNHNVMYWYQQKSSQAPKLLFHYYDKDFNNEADTPDNFQSRRPNTSFCFLDIRSPGLGDTAMYLCATSRGGREGLAGLIRAKDIQYFGAGTRLSVL.

This clonotype was detected only a few times. V is TRBV6-5 and J is TRBJ2-7; TRBD2 matches at 7 bases. V dropped 2 bases and J dropped 2; count of bases not matched to a gene: 0. Germline assignment: CDR1 MNHEY and CDR2 SVGAGI. The CDR3 totals 13 residues. The CDR3 loop reads CASSYRGAYEQYF. Here the CDR3 DNA reads TGTGCCAGCAGTTACCGGGGGGCCTACGAGCAGTACTTC.

The chain couples TRBV5-1 to TRBJ1-6; the match to TRBD1 covers 7 bases. This CDR3 is 15 amino acids long. Germline CDR1 SGHRS, CDR2 YFSETQ. Trimming cost V 0 bases and J 9 bases; bases outside gene matches: 6. The DNA of the CDR3 is TGCGCCAGCAGCTTGGGGACAGGATTCGTTTCACCCCTCCACTTT. Protein sequence: CASSLGTGFVSPLHF.

This clonotype was seen just once. A much bigger clone sits one base away, suggesting this may be a read error. The chain carries TRBV7-2 and TRBJ2-5; the D gene is possibly TRBD1 (7 bases). This CDR3 is 15 amino acids long. CDR1 is SGHTA and CDR2 is FQGNSA in the germline V gene. V was trimmed by 6 bases and J by 11 bases, leaving 25 bases between them. The CDR3 DNA reads TGTGCCAGCAGGTCGAGCAGGGGGGCCAAGAATGAGCAGTACTTC. It encodes CASRSSRGAKNEQYF.